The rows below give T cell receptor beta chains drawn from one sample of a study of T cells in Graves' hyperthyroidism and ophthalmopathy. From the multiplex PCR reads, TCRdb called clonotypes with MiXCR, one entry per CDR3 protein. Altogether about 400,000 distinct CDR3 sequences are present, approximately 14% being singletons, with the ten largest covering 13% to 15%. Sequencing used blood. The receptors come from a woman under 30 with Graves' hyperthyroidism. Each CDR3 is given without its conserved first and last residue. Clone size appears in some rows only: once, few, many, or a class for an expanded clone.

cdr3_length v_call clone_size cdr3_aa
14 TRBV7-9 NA ASSPRQGSGTDTQY
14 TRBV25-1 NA ASSATGTLAKNIQY
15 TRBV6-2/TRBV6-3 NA ASSYSWELFNTGELF
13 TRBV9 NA ASSATGTGDNTQY
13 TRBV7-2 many ASSLGPGSYYEQY
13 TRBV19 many ASSISGQGNYEQY
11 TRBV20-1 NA SASSVVGQPQH
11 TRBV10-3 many AISELPAHGYT
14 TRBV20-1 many SAPNIQRGGPDTQY
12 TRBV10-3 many AISSRGNTGELF
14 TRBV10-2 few ASSELGTSGNNEQF
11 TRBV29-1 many SVVGQGEETQY
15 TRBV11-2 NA ASRPLSGGASKNIQY
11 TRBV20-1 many SARLVANEKLF
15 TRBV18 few ASSPKMGRDSFYEQY
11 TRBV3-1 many ASSQNSGNTIY
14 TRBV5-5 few ASSFGQGVNYYEQY
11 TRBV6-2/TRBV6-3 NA ASSISGANVLT
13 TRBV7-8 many ASSLGGVINQPQH
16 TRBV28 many ASSFRGSWDSSSYEQY
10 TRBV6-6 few ASSYQGDEQF
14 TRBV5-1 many ASSSLAGSSYNEQF
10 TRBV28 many ASSLEGYGYT